The clone carrying this T cell receptor beta chain has more than one count but fewer than ten. As yet, its antigen is unknown. This entry belongs to a study of beta chain features in type 1 diabetes. All of the isolated RNA was reverse transcribed, so expressed TCRB transcripts were sequenced. Naive, central memory and regulatory T cell samples produced a mean of approximately 3.6 million reads. Sequencing used immunoSEQ multiplex PCR; TCRdb keeps in-frame clones, though not all of them. Of hundreds of thousands of clones listed, roughly 16% are singletons. Each of the CD4+ naive, central memory, regulatory and stem cell-like memory populations was sorted via CD45RO/CCR7/CD25/CD127/CD95/CD27. Notes on the study in general: Naive, central memory and Treg TCRB repertoires seemed to resemble each other more closely in patients than they did in healthy donors. When VDJ junctions were examined, type 1 diabetes patients showed fewer insertions and more deletions.

The germline CDR1 and CDR2 sequences are SGHNT and YYREEE (reference sequence). CDR3 length: 15 residues. V was pared by 4 bases and J by 5 bases, with 19 bases between. Sequencing was done on a sample of naive CD4+ T cells from blood. J is TRBJ2-7 and V is TRBV5-4, with D perhaps matching TRBD1 (5 bases). This receptor was identified in a woman aged 18-30 years in good health. This CDR3 reads CASSQGQEGHHEQYF. CDR3 DNA sequence: TGTGCCAGCAGCCAGGGCCAAGAAGGTCACCACGAGCAGTACTTC.